These 29 T cell receptor beta chains originate from one sample sequenced in a study of CD4 T cells in relation to SARS-CoV-2 and coronaviruses. Sequencing was performed with immunoSEQ multiplex PCR; in TCRdb, only in-frame clones are kept and a portion is missing. The table lists about 59,000 clones, roughly 85% of them singletons. The unexposed donors gave CD4+ T cells in 2011-2018, prior to COVID-19. The sequenced sample consisted of memory CD4+ T cells from PBMCs. The source is a human donor in good health.

The rearrangement joins TRBV24-1 to TRBJ2-3; D perhaps matches TRBD2 (5 bases). The CDR3 is made up of 14 amino acids. V lost 6 bases, J lost 6 bases, and 15 bases lay in between. From germline, CDR1 is KGHDR and CDR2 SFDVKD. CDR3 DNA: TGTGCCACCAGTCCCCGGGGTAACCGGGATACGCAGTATTTT. As protein: CATSPRGNRDTQYF.

The rearrangement joins TRBV27 to TRBJ1-2; D not certain. This CDR3 is built from 15 residues. The germline CDR1 and CDR2 sequences are MNHEY and SMNVEV (reference sequence). Trimming took off 7 bases at V and 6 bases at J, with 21 bases between the two ends. CDR3 nucleotide sequence: TGTGCCAGCAACACCAAACTCGCGGTAAGGGATGGCTACACCTTC. Protein product: CASNTKLAVRDGYTF.

CDR3 sequence (DNA): TGTGCCAGCAGTGAAGGGACAGGCTCCTACAATGAGCAGTTCTTC. Protein product: CASSEGTGSYNEQFF. The J gene is TRBJ2-1, the V gene TRBV2, with 7 positions matching TRBD1. With 1 base clipped from V and 0 bases from J, the junction kept 0 bases outside the gene matches. Germline V gives CDR1 SNHLY, CDR2 FYNNEI. This CDR3 contains 15 residues.

The chain combines TRBV6-4 with TRBJ1-2; D remains unclear. The CDR3 is 11 residues long. Germline V lookup: CDR1 MRHNA, CDR2 SNTAGT. The V end was cut by 0 bases, the J end by 8 bases, with 4 bases between. CDR3 coding DNA: TGTGCCAGCAGTGACTCCCGAGGCTACACCTTC. Encoded protein: CASSDSRGYTF.

The chain employs TRBV27 and TRBJ2-1, with D perhaps matching TRBD1 (5 bases). Deletions cut 6 bases from V and 3 bases from J, with 24 bases between. This CDR3 is built from 18 residues. Per the germline V gene, CDR1 is MNHEY and CDR2 is SMNVEV (reference sequence). The CDR3 region is CASSPTGGLLGLYNEQFF. The CDR3 DNA reads as TGTGCCAGCAGCCCGACCGGCGGTCTATTGGGGCTCTACAATGAGCAGTTCTTC.

The chain carries TRBV7-2 and TRBJ1-2; D unresolved. With 4 bases removed from V and 6 bases from J, the gap between germline ends came to 15 bases. In germline, CDR1 is SGHTA, CDR2 FQGNSA. CDR3 length equals 14 residues. The CDR3 DNA reads TGTGCCAGCAGCTCCGCTTCGACAAGAAATGGCTACACCTTC. Its protein product is CASSSASTRNGYTF.

The J gene is TRBJ2-2, the V gene TRBV6-5; D call uncertain. Trimming stripped 0 bases from V and 4 bases from J, with 12 bases between. The CDR3 is made up of 16 amino acids. CDR1 MNHEY and CDR2 SVGAGI come from the germline V gene. The CDR3 bases are TGTGCCAGCAGTTACTCGAGTATCAGCCCCACCGGGGAGCTGTTTTTT. Translation gives CASSYSSISPTGELFF.

The CDR3 nucleotides are TGTGCCAGCACCCCAAGGGACAGATTCAATGAGCAGTTCTTC. As protein: CASTPRDRFNEQFF. V gene TRBV27 combines with J gene TRBJ2-1, with 7 bases identical to TRBD1. V shed 7 bases and J 6 bases; nucleotides not matched to a gene: 9. The CDR3 length is 14 residues. In germline, CDR1 is MNHEY, CDR2 SMNVEV (reference sequence).

In this sample, this clone turned up a few times. The rearrangement links TRBV7-9 to TRBJ1-2, with D possibly matching TRBD1 (5 bases). The CDR3 has 17 residues. Germline assignment: CDR1 SEHNR and CDR2 FQNEAQ (reference sequence). Trimming took 5 bases from V and 4 from J, leaving 23 bases between them. CDR3 sequence reads: CASSPQGQSQGVYGYTF. Here the CDR3 DNA reads TGTGCCAGCAGCCCCCAAGGTCAGTCCCAAGGGGTCTATGGCTACACCTTC.

The rearrangement links TRBV5-1 to TRBJ2-7; the match to TRBD2 covers 7 bases. Germline V CDR1 and CDR2: SGHRS, YFSETQ. This CDR3 comprises 14 residues. The J segment lost 4 bases and the V segment lost 0 bases, leaving 4 bases of the junction unmatched. This CDR3 is CASSLAEGGYEQYF. The DNA of the CDR3 is TGCGCCAGCAGCTTGGCCGAGGGAGGGTACGAGCAGTACTTC.

The chain has TRBV7-2 and TRBJ2-1; 7 positions agree with TRBD2. The length of the CDR3 is 13 residues. With V trimmed by 3 bases and J by 4 bases, 0 bases remained unmatched. Per the germline V gene, CDR1 is SGHTA and CDR2 is FQGNSA. The CDR3 nucleotides are TGTGCCAGCAGCTTCGGGGGGTACAATGAGCAGTTCTTC. It codes for CASSFGGYNEQFF.

The chain couples TRBV11-2 to TRBJ2-3; TRBD1 matches 8 bases. In germline, CDR1 is SGHAT, CDR2 FQNNGV. With V trimmed by 2 bases and J by 7 bases, 8 bases remained unmatched. This CDR3 spans 15 amino acids. The CDR3 reads CASSLIGQGINTQYF. In DNA, the CDR3 is TGTGCCAGCAGCTTAATTGGACAGGGAATCAATACGCAGTATTTT. The variable domain in full, with the rest retrieved from reference TRBV11-2 and TRBJ2-3, is EAGVAQSPRYKIIEKRQSVAFWCNPISGHATLYWYQQILGQGPKLLIQFQNNGVVDDSQLPKDRFSAERLKGVDSTLKIQPAKLEDSAVYLCASSLIGQGINTQYFGPGTRLTVL.

The V and J genes are TRBV25-1 and TRBJ2-7; D not resolved. Trimming took off 3 bases at V and 3 bases at J, with 3 bases between the two ends. The germline V gene encodes CDR1 MGHDK and CDR2 SYGVNS. The CDR3 runs to 11 residues. The CDR3 DNA follows: TGTGCCAGCAGTGACTTCTACGAGCAGTACTTC. Protein product: CASSDFYEQYF.

The chain carries TRBV18 and TRBJ2-3, with 7 bases fitting TRBD2. The germline V gene encodes CDR1 KGHSH and CDR2 LQKENI. V lost 0 bases to trimming and J lost 1 base; unmatched junction nucleotides: 4. The CDR3 totals 16 residues. CDR3 loop: CASSPPTLAGTDTQYF. CDR3 DNA: TGTGCCAGCTCACCACCTACCCTAGCGGGCACAGATACGCAGTATTTT. Based on the CDR3 plus reference TRBV18 and TRBJ2-3, the full variable domain is NAGVMQNPRHLVRRRGQEARLRCSPMKGHSHVYWYRQLPEEGLKFMVYLQKENIIDESGMPKERFSAEFPKEGPSILRIQQVVRGDSAAYFCASSPPTLAGTDTQYFGPGTRLTVL.

V and J are TRBV7-2 and TRBJ2-3; 8 nucleotides match TRBD2. This CDR3 is 16 amino acids long. V was pared by 6 bases and J by 4 bases, with 12 bases of the junction left unmatched. The germline CDR1 and CDR2 sequences are SGHTA and FQGNSA. This CDR3 reads CASRSGRSGRSDTQYF. CDR3 sequence (DNA): TGTGCCAGCAGATCCGGTCGAAGCGGGAGATCAGATACGCAGTATTTT.

V is TRBV9 and J is TRBJ1-1, with D possibly being TRBD1 (6 bases). Germline V gene lookup returns CDR1 SGDLS and CDR2 YYNGEE. CDR3 size: 16 residues. Trimming took 0 bases from V and 8 from J, leaving 20 bases between them. Written as DNA, the CDR3 is TGTGCCAGCAGCGTAGATCAGGGGCGCCGAGGGGTAGAAGCTTTCTTT. This sequence encodes CASSVDQGRRGVEAFF.

The chain links TRBV4-2 to TRBJ2-2; 15 bases match TRBD2. With 4 bases clipped from V and 6 bases from J, the junction kept 15 bases outside the gene matches. Germline assignment: CDR1 LGHNA and CDR2 YNFKEQ. The CDR3 runs 20 residues. CDR3 coding DNA: TGTGCCAGCAGCCCCGACGGGACTAGCGGGAGGAGTAGTAAGGCCGGGGAGCTGTTTTTT. Amino acids: CASSPDGTSGRSSKAGELFF.

The genes are TRBV18 and TRBJ1-1; D remains unclear. In germline, CDR1 is KGHSH, CDR2 LQKENI. The CDR3 length is 13 residues. Deletions cut 2 bases from V and 4 bases from J, with 8 bases between. Written as DNA, the CDR3 is TGTGCCAGCTCACCAACCGGACGCACTGAAGCTTTCTTT. Translation: CASSPTGRTEAFF. Full variable domain (missing parts from reference TRBV18 and TRBJ1-1): NAGVMQNPRHLVRRRGQEARLRCSPMKGHSHVYWYRQLPEEGLKFMVYLQKENIIDESGMPKERFSAEFPKEGPSILRIQQVVRGDSAAYFCASSPTGRTEAFFGQGTRLTVV.

This rearrangement joins TRBV10-3 to TRBJ2-1; 9 bases are a match to TRBD1. V was clipped by 10 bases and J by 8 bases; unmatched bases: 6. The CDR3 runs 12 residues. Germline CDR1 is ENHRY and CDR2 is SYGVKD. The CDR3 DNA reads as TGTGCCACGGGACAGGGAGGACATGAGCAGTTCTTC. Encoded protein: CATGQGGHEQFF.

This clone was detected a few times. The rearrangement uses TRBV4-1 and TRBJ1-2, with D possibly being TRBD1 (5 bases). V was trimmed by 3 bases and J by 6 bases, leaving 14 bases between them. Germline CDR1 MGHRA, CDR2 YSYEKL. The CDR3 contains 14 residues. The CDR3 reads CASSHPRGADGYTF. CDR3 nucleotide sequence: TGCGCCAGCAGCCACCCCCGGGGCGCAGATGGCTACACCTTC.

This chain joins TRBV2 and TRBJ1-2, with 9 bases that match TRBD1. Germline V gene data show CDR1 as SNHLY and CDR2 as FYNNEI. J gave up 3 bases and V 4 bases, and 9 bases lay outside the gene matches. CDR3 size: 16 residues. CDR3 sequence (DNA): TGTGCCAGCAGTGCGAGCCGGGACAGGGAGGACTATGGCTACACCTTC. It translates to CASSASRDREDYGYTF. The variable domain in full, completed from reference TRBV2 and TRBJ1-2, reads EPEVTQTPSHQVTQMGQEVILRCVPISNHLYFYWYRQILGQKVEFLVSFYNNEISEKSEIFDDQFSVERPDGSNFTLKIRSTKLEDSAMYFCASSASRDREDYGYTFGSGTRLTVV.

This CDR3 is CASSPMLTSGNTIYF. The CDR3 DNA sequence: TGTGCCAGCAGTCCCATGTTGACCTCTGGAAACACCATATATTTT. The V gene is TRBV28, the J gene TRBJ1-3; D unclear. V lost 5 bases and J 0 bases, leaving 11 bases between the germline ends. Germline V gene lookup returns CDR1 MDHEN and CDR2 SYDVKM. This CDR3 is 15 amino acids long.

The chain is built from TRBV28 and TRBJ2-7; TRBD1 agrees at 11 bases. The germline V gene has CDR1 MDHEN and CDR2 SYDVKM. The CDR3 extends over 15 amino acids. V lost 2 bases, J lost 4 bases, and 4 bases stayed unmatched. The CDR3 DNA sequence: TGTGCCAGCAGTTTAAGAGGACAGGGGGCTTACGAGCAGTACTTC. It specifies CASSLRGQGAYEQYF.

V is TRBV19 and J is TRBJ2-3; 13 bases align to TRBD2. The V segment lost 4 bases and the J segment 3 bases; nucleotides outside the gene matches: 16. CDR3 size: 20 residues. Per germline, CDR1 LNHDA and CDR2 SQIVND (reference sequence). CDR3 coding DNA: TGTGCCAGTAGTACCGCCCTCACTAGCGGGAGGGCCGTCTTAACAGATACGCAGTATTTT. This gives the protein CASSTALTSGRAVLTDTQYF.

The chain recombines TRBV28 with TRBJ1-2; D call uncertain. Deletions cut 6 bases from V and 7 bases from J, with 12 bases between. The V gene's germline CDR1 is MDHEN and CDR2 SYDVKM. CDR3 size: 12 residues. Here the CDR3 DNA reads TGTGCCAGCAGCTCAAGTGGCCTTGGCTACACCTTC. It codes for CASSSSGLGYTF.

This sequence joins TRBV5-5 and TRBJ2-1, with TRBD2 identical over 10 bases. V shed 0 bases and J 3 bases; nucleotides not matched to a gene: 3. The CDR3 is 16 residues long. CDR1 is SGHKS and CDR2 is YYEKEE in the germline V gene (reference sequence). The CDR3 DNA follows: TGTGCCAGCAGCTTGGGTCTAGCGGGGGACTACAATGAGCAGTTCTTC. Protein: CASSLGLAGDYNEQFF.

This rearrangement joins TRBV24-1 to TRBJ2-1; D gene uncertain. In germline, CDR1 is KGHDR, CDR2 SFDVKD. The CDR3 spans 15 residues. V was shortened by 5 bases and J by 2 bases, with 12 bases between the two germline ends. The CDR3 coding sequence is TGTGCCACCAGTGCGGCTAGAGAAACCTACAATGAGCAGTTCTTC. As protein: CATSAARETYNEQFF.

The chain uses TRBV18 and TRBJ2-5; 7 nucleotides match TRBD1. This CDR3 spans 15 amino acids. Germline V gives CDR1 KGHSH, CDR2 LQKENI. With 4 bases clipped from V and 2 bases from J, the junction kept 7 bases outside the gene matches. The CDR3 spells CASSLLGTEQETQYF. The CDR3 DNA sequence: TGTGCCAGCTCACTACTCGGGACAGAGCAAGAGACCCAGTACTTC.

The chain combines TRBV19 with TRBJ2-4; D unresolved. V dropped 1 base and J dropped 8 bases, with 12 bases sitting between them. Germline-derived CDR1 and CDR2 are LNHDA and SQIVND (reference sequence). This CDR3 has 14 amino acids. The CDR3 sequence: CASSIVGGLDIQYF. The CDR3 DNA is TGTGCCAGTAGTATAGTTGGTGGGTTAGACATTCAGTACTTC.